The entry that follows covers one T cell receptor (beta chain) sequence. A few counts support this clonotype. Its antigen is not yet known. One base away there is no much larger clone; base qualities are not given. Unmatched junction bases come to 8, with V trimmed by 6 bases and J by 4 bases. The CDR3 measures 15 amino acids from cysteine to phenylalanine. The sequence is cut down to CDR3 DNA, 45 bases in frame from base 1. In the germline V gene (reference sequence), CDR1 corresponds to MNHEY and CDR2 to SMNVEV. The data stem from a study of response to subunit inactivated influenza vaccine (dated by TCRdb to between 2017 and 2018). Study-level background: To follow how T cells responded to a trivalent subunit inactivated influenza vaccine, the researchers relied on deep quantitative profiling of the T cell receptor repertoire.

Library creation used RT-PCR. TCRdb records Illumina HiSeq 2500 as the sequencer. TCRdb reprocessed the public reads (quality trimming at Q25 with fastp, clone calling with MiXCR) and kept in-frame beta chains. For every CDR3 protein sequence, its rows merge into one entry that carries the most common genes and DNA. This sample gives hundreds of thousands of distinct CDR3 sequences in total; about 8% of them show up just once. Over 10% of the sample goes to the ten largest clones. Paper-wide results and their limitations: It was suggested by the authors that each seasonal influenza vaccination may recruit only a limited number of new T cells.

This clonotype originated in a man aged 45 to 75 who received an inactivated influenza vaccine. Donor details come from another sample of the same person, matched by shared clones. Sequencing used PBMCs from blood, obtained roughly 24 months after vaccination. This receptor chain uses TRBV27 and TRBJ2-3; 9 nucleotides in the junction match TRBD2. The nucleotide sequence reads as follows: TGTGCCAGCAGGCCAGCGGGAGGTGGCGCAGATACGCAGTATTTT. It encodes CASRPAGGGADTQYF.